The text below deals with one TCR beta chain. The clone's antigen remains unknown. Base-call qualities are not available, and no considerably larger clone is one nucleotide away. The data were obtained in a study of shared clonotypes between healthy human individuals (dated by TCRdb to about 2020). As for the study more broadly: The cohort included a few men and a couple of women between 18 and 49 years of age. Leukapheresis yielded between about 0.94 and 8.9 billion PBMCs per donor. To increase sequencing depth and limit assay-specific biases, TCR repertoire library preparation and sequencing were carried out by different laboratories using diverse techniques. Blood TCR repertoires of about 5 healthy adults were deeply sequenced to estimate repertoire size and the extent of clonotype sharing between individuals. Per donor, three plates each were used for CD4 naive and CD4 memory, two for CD8 naive, and one for CD8 memory. General findings and caveats noted by the study authors: Rarefaction of sorted-subset datasets indicated incomplete sequencing despite the large sequencing depth. Based on pairwise subsampling, the degree of clonotype sharing among donors was expected to be affected by sequencing depth. Across four donors, roughly 5.1% of naive CD4, approximately 4% of naive CD8, roughly 2.2% of memory CD4, and approximately 0.42% of memory CD8 clonotypes were shared. Compared with non-shared clonotypes, the clonotypes found in all four sorted-subset donors had higher generation probabilities. Because the study included a small number of donors, the genetic and exposure-history diversity represented was limited. Sampling was limited to blood, and TCR repertoires in tissue likely differ from TCR repertoires in blood. Estimated clonotype richness was generally larger for naive than for memory subsets.

CD8 naive samples were CD45RO-negative cells positively selected for CCR7, giving a CD45RA+CCR7+ population that excluded TemRA cells. Healthy HIV-negative adults with no recently reported acute infections or vaccinations were included as donors. All donors were Caucasian adults living in Nashville, Tennessee, USA. After blood collection by leukapheresis, PBMCs were isolated using Ficoll-Histopaque density gradient centrifugation and then cryopreserved in the vapor phase of liquid nitrogen. Analytical flow cytometry was used to check the purity and quantity of each magnetically sorted T cell population. Genomic DNA was isolated from every sorted fraction and measured by UV absorbance on a Nanodrop 2000c. Trimming removed 1 base from V and 5 bases from J, leaving 12 bases between the germline ends. From cysteine to phenylalanine, the CDR3 is 14 amino acids long. CDR3 DNA only is kept here, 42 bases in frame from base 1. Sequences SNHLY (CDR1) and FYNNEI (CDR2) are obtained from the germline V gene.

TCR CDR3 regions were amplified from genomic DNA by multiplex PCR using the deep immunoSEQ assay. For each cell subset, the extracted genomic DNA was distributed evenly across all wells of several immunoSEQ 96-well plates, and each plate served as one replicate. For sorted subsets, roughly 200 ng of genomic DNA, equivalent to 25,000 to 30,000 T cell genomes, went into each replicate PCR. Purified libraries were quantified with a Qubit 3.0 fluorometer, sized on a Bioanalyzer 2100, and re-quantified with the KAPA Library Quantification kit. A separate single-read 150-cycle Illumina NextSeq 550 flow cell was used to sequence each immunoSEQ 96-well plate. In the source study's methods: Because only junctional sequences without quality scores were contained in the immunoSEQ output, filtering matching that applied to full-length reads could not be performed. To assign V/J genes and CDR3, sequences were annotated using PyIR, a Python wrapper for IgBLAST v1.9, with IMGT germline references. Any read was removed if the V/J assignment was weak (E-value above 1e-6), the CDR3 was missing, or the read contained stop codons, out-of-frame junctions, or ambiguous translated residues. V3J clonotypes were defined as sequences sharing an identical inferred V gene, J gene, and CDR3 amino acid sequence. Percentage overlap between repertoires was calculated by dividing the number of shared unique clonotypes by the size of the smaller repertoire. Repertoire richness was assessed with RTK rarefaction, the Chao1 estimator, and Recon v2.1 estimates of unobserved clonotypes. For all TCRbeta clonotypes obtained by the gDNA method from a few donors, generation probabilities were computed with OLGA. The table comes from immuneACCESS by way of TCRdb, which keeps in-frame sequences with V and J called. Part of the clones is missing from these tables; in studies checked, under half for an unresolved V gene and the rest for unknown reasons. The DNA gave D and trimming, while V, J and clone size come from that table. Within this sample are approximately 840,000 clones, with 96% of them counted one time only. In total, the top ten clones hold around 0.21% of the sample.

The V gene is TRBV2 and the J gene is TRBJ2-7; TRBD1 could be the D gene, as 5 bases match. The TCR originated in a man in his thirties or forties in good health. The specimen was naive CD8+ T cells sorted from blood. This sample's cell subset or site label indicates: CD45RA+CCR7+. The DNA reads TGTGCCAGCAGTGAAGAGGGGATTGGGGACGAGCAGTACTTC. Translated, this is CASSEEGIGDEQYF.